The entry that follows covers one TCR beta chain sequence. This entry is derived from a study of blood T cell repertoires in COVID-19. Study-level background: Collection of acute and convalescent COVID-19 samples took place in the United States, Italy and Spain. From T cells, B-cell-depleted T cells, or PBMCs came the material, which was cDNA or gDNA.

In the original workflow: Amplification from reference gene primers served as the basis for estimated nucleated cell counts. Measured with immunoSEQ multiplex PCR; TCRdb has only the in-frame clones, and not every one. The DNA gave D and trimming, while V, J and clone size come from that table. The sample lists 210,000 or so clones, 86% seen once, with 4.4% in the top ten. The CDR3 is 15 amino acids. Trimming shortened V by 5 bases and J by 6 bases, and 17 bases separated the two germline ends. Per the germline V gene, CDR1 is LNHDA and CDR2 is SQIVND (reference sequence). The chain uses TRBV19 and TRBJ2-1; a possible D gene is TRBD1 (6 bases). This receptor was taken from a man aged 50-60 years with acute or convalescent COVID-19. The sample consisted of peripheral blood. DNA for the CDR3: TGTGCCAGTAGTGGGGCAGGGACACCACGCAATGAGCAGTTCTTC. Its protein is CASSGAGTPRNEQFF.